The rows below give T cell receptor beta chains drawn from one sample of a study of T cells expressing NK-cell markers. TCRdb re-called the 5' RACE reads; every CDR3 protein appears as one record, without DNA. The sample includes 400,000 to 500,000 distinct CDR3 sequences. The source material was blood T cells: a sorted CD56 or NKG2C T cell subset, CD4+ or CD8+ T cells, or bulk PBMC T cells (not recorded which). The source of these receptors is a woman aged 18-69 years in good health. Both conserved end residues are part of each CDR3.

V gene	J gene	CDR3 protein
TRBV2	TRBJ2-5	CASSGNSQETQYF
TRBV12-3/TRBV12-4	TRBJ2-1	CASSLMGSPDEQFF
TRBV9	TRBJ2-3	CASSVQSDTDTQYF
TRBV12-3/TRBV12-4	TRBJ1-2	CASSFLLGGSGYTF
TRBV20-1	TRBJ2-7	CSAGDSKYEQYF
TRBV7-3	TRBJ2-3	CASSPKGPGLYTDTQYF
TRBV11-2	TRBJ2-5	CASSTRGGETQYF
TRBV10-2	TRBJ1-2	CASSEISGDYGYTF
TRBV5-1	TRBJ2-3	CASSNPGLGADTQYF
TRBV7-9	TRBJ1-4	CASSSQFSTNEKLFF
TRBV2	TRBJ2-5	CASKDRELSGETQYF
TRBV4-1	TRBJ2-5	CASSQDGARQETQYF
TRBV28	TRBJ1-4	CASSSPGRGEKLFF
TRBV12-3/TRBV12-4	TRBJ2-7	CASSFVAGAYEQYF
TRBV5-1	TRBJ2-1	CASSLDLLEQFF
TRBV23-1	TRBJ2-3	CASSQSMDHSESKDTQYF
TRBV11-2	TRBJ1-2	CASSLGDRPYRYTF
TRBV9	TRBJ2-7	CASSPRGSTYEQYF
TRBV20-1	TRBJ2-3	CSAVTGTDTQYF
TRBV4-3	TRBJ1-5	CASSPATGLQPQHF
TRBV24-1	TRBJ2-1	CATRPPGASEQFF
TRBV6-5	TRBJ1-2	CASSYTGGGNYGYTF
TRBV27	TRBJ1-6	CASSLKTGLNSPLHF
TRBV6-5	TRBJ2-2	CASIRGGGNANTGELFF